This is a list of T cell receptor beta chains from one sample in a study of blood T cell repertoires in COVID-19. Libraries were prepared by immunoSEQ multiplex PCR; TCRdb keeps only in-frame clonotypes and omits some of them. This table has some 310,000 clones, nearly 90% appearing once. The sequencing input was peripheral blood. The receptors stem from a woman in her forties with COVID-19, enrolled during active disease. The CDR3 runs from the conserved cysteine through the conserved F or W. A D gene is named only where the DNA matches it firmly. The size field is filled for only some rows; it gives once, few, many or a size class.

v_gene	d_gene	abundance	j_gene	CDR3aa	CDR3nt
TRBV5-8	-	-	TRBJ1-5	CASSDRVAPNQPQHF	TGTGCCAGCAGCGACCGGGTCGCTCCCAATCAGCCCCAGCATTTT
TRBV4-1	TRBD2	-	TRBJ2-1	CASSQEGGGRVVEQFF	TGCGCCAGCAGCCAAGAAGGGGGCGGGAGGGTGGTTGAGCAGTTCTTC
TRBV6-2/TRBV6-3	-	-	TRBJ2-7	CASSYSAPGLYEQYF	TGTGCCAGCAGTTACTCGGCACCGGGTCTCTACGAGCAGTACTTC
TRBV2	-	once	TRBJ2-5	CASSQNTGKETQYF	TGTGCCAGCAGTCAGAATACAGGGAAAGAGACCCAGTACTTC
TRBV5-4	-	-	TRBJ1-6	CASPQALHF	TGTGCCAGCCCCCAGGCCCTCCACTTT
TRBV4-3	TRBD1	-	TRBJ2-3	CASSQGTGEDTQYF	TGCGCCAGCAGCCAAGGTACAGGGGAAGATACGCAGTATTTT
TRBV10-1	TRBD2	few	TRBJ2-3	CASDPLTSGRRLRGTDTQYF	TGCGCCAGCGATCCCCTGACTAGCGGGAGGCGCCTTCGAGGCACAGATACGCAGTATTTT
TRBV7-8	-	-	TRBJ2-5	CASSLVFAGLETQYF	TGTGCCAGCAGCTTAGTTTTCGCGGGGCTGGAGACCCAGTACTTC
TRBV28	TRBD1	-	TRBJ1-5	CASRPTLGQAEPQHF	TGTGCCAGCAGACCGACACTGGGACAGGCTGAACCCCAGCATTTT
TRBV7-2	-	-	TRBJ2-2	CASSLASGNTGELFF	TGTGCCAGCAGCTTAGCTAGCGGCAACACCGGGGAGCTGTTTTTT
TRBV27	TRBD1	-	TRBJ2-7	CASSLTGGLIYEQYF	TGTGCCAGCAGTCTAACAGGGGGACTGATCTACGAGCAGTACTTC
TRBV7-8	TRBD1	-	TRBJ1-2	CASSTPGQGEISGYTF	TGTGCCAGCAGCACCCCGGGACAGGGGGAAATCTCTGGCTACACCTTC
TRBV7-9	TRBD2	-	TRBJ2-1	CASSTGLANYNEQFF	TGTGCCAGCAGCACGGGACTAGCGAATTACAATGAGCAGTTCTTC
TRBV12-3/TRBV12-4	TRBD1	-	TRBJ2-1	CASSRGQRGEQFF	TGTGCCAGCAGCCGGGGACAGAGAGGTGAGCAGTTCTTC
TRBV7-8	TRBD1	few	TRBJ2-7	CASSSGQGRSGYEQYF	TGTGCCAGCAGCTCGGGACAGGGGAGGTCGGGCTACGAGCAGTACTTC
TRBV4-2	-	-	TRBJ1-2	CASSQDAAGGEYGYTF	TGTGCCAGCAGCCAAGACGCGGCGGGAGGGGAATATGGCTACACCTTC
TRBV5-5	-	-	TRBJ2-7	CASSLGSGQFSYEQYF	TGTGCCAGCAGTTTGGGATCCGGACAGTTCTCCTACGAGCAGTACTTC
TRBV6-5	TRBD1	once	TRBJ1-2	CASSYATGAYYYGYTF	TGTGCCAGCAGTTACGCGACAGGGGCCTACTACTATGGCTACACCTTC
TRBV27	-	-	TRBJ1-1	CASRFAGFGTEAFF	TGTGCCAGCAGATTTGCAGGGTTCGGCACTGAAGCTTTCTTT
TRBV19	TRBD1	-	TRBJ1-6	CASSPTPRQGNNSPLHF	TGTGCCAGTAGTCCGACCCCGCGACAGGGAAATAATTCACCCCTCCACTTT
TRBV19	TRBD1	-	TRBJ2-3	CASSPDRATDTQYF	TGTGCCAGTAGTCCGGACAGGGCCACAGATACGCAGTATTTT
TRBV15	TRBD1	once	TRBJ2-2	CATNKGQGWTGELFF	TGTGCCACCAATAAAGGACAGGGCTGGACCGGGGAGCTGTTTTTT
TRBV7-2	-	-	TRBJ1-1	CASSPRGPEAFF	TGTGCCAGCAGCCCCAGGGGACCTGAAGCTTTCTTT
TRBV6-5	TRBD1	-	TRBJ2-1	CASSRQGQGYNEQFF	TGTGCCAGCAGTCGCCAGGGACAGGGGTACAATGAGCAGTTCTTC
TRBV29-1	TRBD2	-	TRBJ2-7	CSVKGLAGSYEQYF	TGCAGCGTTAAAGGGCTAGCGGGTTCCTACGAGCAGTACTTC
TRBV6-2/TRBV6-3	-	-	TRBJ2-1	CASSDLHNEQFF	TGTGCCAGCAGTGATCTACACAATGAGCAGTTCTTC
TRBV5-1	TRBD1	-	TRBJ2-3	CASSLYLTGASTDTQYF	TGCGCCAGCAGCTTGTATCTTACAGGGGCCTCCACAGATACGCAGTATTTT
TRBV6-6	-	-	TRBJ1-2	CASSSSNPGVYGYTF	TGTGCCAGCAGTTCCTCGAATCCGGGGGTATATGGCTACACCTTC
TRBV7-9	TRBD1	-	TRBJ1-6	CASRVGTGGSPLHF	TGTGCCAGCAGAGTCGGGACAGGCGGATCACCCCTCCACTTT
TRBV28	-	-	TRBJ1-2	CASIQGNYGYTF	TGTGCCAGCATCCAGGGTAACTATGGCTACACCTTC
TRBV15	TRBD1	-	TRBJ1-2	CATSRETAGGYGYTF	TGTGCCACCAGCAGAGAGACGGCAGGGGGCTATGGCTACACCTTC
TRBV7-9	-	-	TRBJ1-2	CASSRGDRGGYTF	TGTGCCAGCAGTCGGGGGGATAGAGGTGGCTACACCTTC
TRBV4-3	-	-	TRBJ2-7	CASSQELAYEQYF	TGCGCCAGCAGCCAAGAACTTGCCTACGAGCAGTACTTC
TRBV7-6	TRBD1	-	TRBJ1-6	CASSLAQWTGNNSPLHF	TGTGCCAGCAGCTTAGCACAATGGACAGGGAATAATTCACCCCTCCACTTT
TRBV5-1	-	-	TRBJ1-3	CASSFGGPSSGNTIYF	TGCGCCAGCAGCTTTGGAGGCCCGAGCTCTGGAAACACCATATATTTT
TRBV20-1	-	-	TRBJ1-6	CSASSGPREPLHF	TGCAGTGCTAGTTCAGGGCCCAGAGAACCCCTCCACTTT
TRBV7-8	-	-	TRBJ1-2	CASSLDRYPPMGYTF	TGTGCCAGCAGCTTAGACCGCTACCCTCCTATGGGCTACACCTTC
TRBV5-1	-	-	TRBJ2-1	CASSFETGSYNEQFF	TGCGCCAGCAGCTTTGAAACAGGTTCCTACAATGAGCAGTTCTTC
TRBV28	TRBD1	once	TRBJ1-2	CASSLYQGARGYTF	TGTGCCAGCAGTTTATATCAGGGGGCGCGGGGCTACACCTTC
TRBV28	-	-	TRBJ2-7	CASSFPSLYEQYF	TGTGCCAGCAGTTTCCCCTCTCTCTACGAGCAGTACTTC
TRBV12-3/TRBV12-4	-	-	TRBJ1-2	CASSSLRSGGYTF	TGTGCCAGCAGTTCCCTCCGATCGGGGGGCTACACCTTC
TRBV7-3	-	-	TRBJ2-1	CASSQADEQFF	TGTGCCAGCAGTCAGGCCGATGAGCAGTTCTTC
TRBV19	-	-	TRBJ2-2	CASSIVWGGGNTGELFF	TGTGCCAGTAGTATAGTATGGGGAGGAGGGAACACCGGGGAGCTGTTTTTT
TRBV29-1	TRBD1	-	TRBJ1-2	CSCQGGGGYTF	TGCAGCTGTCAGGGGGGAGGAGGCTACACCTTC
TRBV7-3	-	-	TRBJ1-1	CASSLTPTDRSTTEAFF	TGTGCCAGCAGCTTAACCCCCACCGACAGGAGTACTACTGAAGCTTTCTTT
TRBV3-1/TRBV3-2	TRBD2	-	TRBJ2-3	CASGDLGREKADTQYF	TGTGCCAGCGGGGATCTAGGGCGGGAGAAGGCAGATACGCAGTATTTT
TRBV29-1	TRBD1	once	TRBJ1-1	CSAKQGQEAFF	TGCAGCGCCAAACAGGGACAGGAAGCTTTCTTT
TRBV27	TRBD2	-	TRBJ2-2	CASSFRGTSGGASTGELFF	TGTGCCAGCAGTTTTCGAGGGACTAGCGGGGGGGCGAGCACCGGGGAGCTGTTTTTT
TRBV9	-	-	TRBJ1-1	CASSGGVRDTEAFF	TGTGCCAGCAGTGGGGGGGTCAGGGACACTGAAGCTTTCTTT
TRBV7-2	-	-	TRBJ2-7	CASSFQGGYEQYF	TGTGCCAGCAGCTTTCAGGGTGGGTACGAGCAGTACTTC
TRBV6-5	-	-	TRBJ1-2	CASKRVFGYTF	TGTGCCAGCAAGAGGGTATTCGGCTACACCTTC
TRBV5-4	-	-	TRBJ1-2	CASSAPTGGYGYTF	TGTGCCAGCAGCGCGCCGACAGGCGGTTATGGCTACACCTTC
TRBV7-9	-	-	TRBJ2-7	CASSWTIYEQYF	TGTGCCAGCAGCTGGACTATCTACGAGCAGTACTTC